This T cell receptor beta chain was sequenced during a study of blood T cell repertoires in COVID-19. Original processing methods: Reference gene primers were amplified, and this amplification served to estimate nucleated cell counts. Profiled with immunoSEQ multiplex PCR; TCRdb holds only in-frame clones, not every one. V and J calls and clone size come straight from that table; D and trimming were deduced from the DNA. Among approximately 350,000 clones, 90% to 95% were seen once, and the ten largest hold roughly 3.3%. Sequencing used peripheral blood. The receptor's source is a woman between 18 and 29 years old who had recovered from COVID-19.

CDR3 DNA: TGTGCCAGCAGTGAAGCGCGGACGACGGGGGCTTTCTTT. It encodes CASSEARTTGAFF. The rearrangement joins TRBV2 to TRBJ1-1; D is undetermined. The germline V gene encodes CDR1 SNHLY and CDR2 FYNNEI. V lost 0 bases and J 11 bases, leaving 13 bases between the germline ends. The CDR3 length is 13 residues.